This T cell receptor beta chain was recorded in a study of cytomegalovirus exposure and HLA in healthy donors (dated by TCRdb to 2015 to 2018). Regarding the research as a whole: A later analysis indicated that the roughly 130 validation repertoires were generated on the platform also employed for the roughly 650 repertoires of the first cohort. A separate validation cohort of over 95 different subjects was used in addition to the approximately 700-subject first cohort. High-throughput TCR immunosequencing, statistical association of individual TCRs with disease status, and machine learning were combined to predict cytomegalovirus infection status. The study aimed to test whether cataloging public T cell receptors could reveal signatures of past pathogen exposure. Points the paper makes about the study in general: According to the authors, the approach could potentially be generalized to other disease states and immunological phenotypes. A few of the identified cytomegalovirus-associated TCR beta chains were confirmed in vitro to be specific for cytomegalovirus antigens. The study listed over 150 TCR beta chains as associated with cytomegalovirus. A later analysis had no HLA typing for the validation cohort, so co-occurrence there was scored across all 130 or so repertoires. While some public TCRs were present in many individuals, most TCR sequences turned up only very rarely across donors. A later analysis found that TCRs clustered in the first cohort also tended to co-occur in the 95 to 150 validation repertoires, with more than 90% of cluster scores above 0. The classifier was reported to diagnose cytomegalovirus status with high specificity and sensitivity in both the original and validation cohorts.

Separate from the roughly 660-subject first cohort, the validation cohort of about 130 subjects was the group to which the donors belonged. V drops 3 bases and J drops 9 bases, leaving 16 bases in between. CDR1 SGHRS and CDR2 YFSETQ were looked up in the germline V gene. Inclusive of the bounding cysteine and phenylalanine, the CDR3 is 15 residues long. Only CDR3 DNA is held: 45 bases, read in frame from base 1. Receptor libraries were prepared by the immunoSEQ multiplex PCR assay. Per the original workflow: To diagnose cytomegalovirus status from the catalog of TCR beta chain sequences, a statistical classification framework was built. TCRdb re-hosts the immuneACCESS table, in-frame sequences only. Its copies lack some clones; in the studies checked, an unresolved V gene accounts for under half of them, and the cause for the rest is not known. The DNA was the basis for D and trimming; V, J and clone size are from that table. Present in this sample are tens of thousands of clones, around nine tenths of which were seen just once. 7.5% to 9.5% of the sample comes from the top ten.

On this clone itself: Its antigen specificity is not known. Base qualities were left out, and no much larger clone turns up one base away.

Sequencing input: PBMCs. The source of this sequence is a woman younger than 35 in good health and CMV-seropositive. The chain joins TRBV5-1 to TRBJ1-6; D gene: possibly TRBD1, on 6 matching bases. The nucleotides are TGCGCCAGCAGCTCCCAGGGGCGCCTTGGTTCACCCCTCCACTTT. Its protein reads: CASSSQGRLGSPLHF.